This TCR beta chain is drawn from a study of vaccination and CD4 T cells after COVID-19. Study-wide context: Six males and four females constituted the convalescent cohort, two of whom were Hispanic. The post-COVID samples were taken a median approximately 14 weeks after diagnosis, anywhere from 35 to 161.

Cultured CD4+ T cells had their DNA profiled by the Oncomine TCR Beta short-read assay. Using its own MiXCR run on the PCR reads, TCRdb lists one record per CDR3 protein. Seen here are approximately 14,000 distinct CDR3 sequences, roughly 50% observed once, and the top ten hold 9.5% to 13%. A word on this clonotype: Its antigen is undetermined.

Documented treatment: roughly ten-day PBMC culture with coronavirus spike peptide pools or control peptides (ViraFEST assay). Via ViraFEST, peptide pools expanded antigen-specific T cells before TCR sequencing. Sequenced here: CD4+ T cells from blood, cultured in vitro, sampled before SARS-CoV-2 vaccination. The clonotype originates from a human donor who had recovered from COVID-19.

The CDR3: CASSAMTGSPYEQYF. The DNA for the CDR3 is TGTGCCAGTAGTGCAATGACAGGGTCACCCTACGAGCAGTACTTC. The chain couples TRBV19 to TRBJ2-7, with TRBD1 identical over 7 bases. The germline V gene encodes CDR1 LNHDA and CDR2 SQIVND (reference sequence). CDR3 length equals 15 residues. J was trimmed by 2 bases and V by 5 bases; bases with no gene match: 9.